What follows are 15 T cell receptor beta chains derived from one specimen sequenced in a study of blood T cell repertoires in COVID-19. Some clones are missing from TCRdb's copy, which holds only in-frame ones; the method was immunoSEQ multiplex PCR. Counted here are approximately 80,000 clones, around four fifths occurring once; the ten biggest clones make up just under 10%. Sequenced input: peripheral blood. These receptors all come from a human donor in a cohort sampled during active COVID-19.

The V gene is TRBV30, the J gene TRBJ1-6, with D perhaps TRBD1 (5 bases). This CDR3 has 14 amino acids. Trimming stripped 8 bases from V and 1 base from J, with 12 bases between. The germline V gene encodes CDR1 GTSNPN and CDR2 SVGIG (reference sequence). The CDR3 loop reads CAHSRGSYNSPLHF. The DNA for the CDR3 is TGTGCCCATTCGCGGGGGTCCTATAATTCACCCCTCCACTTT.

The rearrangement uses TRBV4-1 and TRBJ2-5, with D possibly matching TRBD1 (6 bases). This CDR3 is 17 amino acids long. Germline V gene sequence: CDR1 MGHRA, CDR2 YSYEKL. The V and J ends lost 0 bases and 4 bases respectively, with 18 bases between them. CDR3 sequence reads: CASSQDLNPVDRETQYF. The CDR3, as DNA: TGCGCCAGCAGCCAAGATCTGAACCCCGTGGACAGAGAGACCCAGTACTTC.

The chain carries TRBV15 and TRBJ1-6; TRBD1 might be the D (5 bases). V was pared by 0 bases and J by 9 bases, with 15 bases between. CDR1 is LNHNV and CDR2 is YYDKDF in the germline V gene (reference sequence). This CDR3 is 16 amino acids long. DNA for the CDR3: TGTGCCACCAGCAGAGATGGAGAAGGGGTGGGTTCACCCCTCCACTTT. As protein: CATSRDGEGVGSPLHF. The full variable domain, rest sourced from reference TRBV15 and TRBJ1-6, is DAMVIQNPRYQVTQFGKPVTLSCSQTLNHNVMYWYQQKSSQAPKLLFHYYDKDFNNEADTPDNFQSRRPNTSFCFLDIRSPGLGDTAMYLCATSRDGEGVGSPLHFGNGTRLTVT.

In DNA form, the CDR3 reads TGCAGTGCTAGTAGTCAGGGGGATCAGCCCCAGCATTTT. Translated: CSASSQGDQPQHF. The chain couples TRBV20-1 to TRBJ1-5; 7 bases map to TRBD1. Per the germline V gene, CDR1 is DFQATT and CDR2 is SNEGSKA (reference sequence). V shed 3 bases and J 5 bases; nucleotides not matched to a gene: 4. This CDR3 is 13 amino acids long.

This sequence joins TRBV2 and TRBJ1-4; possibly TRBD1 for D (5 bases). The germline gives CDR1 SNHLY, CDR2 FYNNEI. This CDR3 comprises 14 residues. V shed 4 bases and J shed 8 bases, with 14 bases lying between them. CDR3 in amino acids: CASSVGRVGEKLFF. CDR3 DNA sequence: TGTGCCAGCAGTGTGGGCAGGGTAGGCGAAAAACTGTTTTTT.

The genes are TRBV6-6 and TRBJ1-2; D is possibly TRBD1 (6 bases). The CDR3 runs 15 residues. With 5 bases removed from V and 2 bases from J, the gap between germline ends came to 15 bases. CDR1 is MNHNY, CDR2 SVGAGI, per germline (reference sequence). CDR3 coding DNA: TGTGCCAGCAGTACGGGGGGGGGCGGAAACTATGGCTACACCTTC. It codes for CASSTGGGGNYGYTF.

The chain links TRBV7-6 to TRBJ1-4; TRBD1 is a possible D gene (5 bases). CDR1 and CDR2 from the germline V gene are SGHVS and FNYEAQ. V gave up 5 bases and J gave up 3 bases, with 13 bases separating them. The CDR3 extends over 15 amino acids. The CDR3 sequence: CASSRKGNPNEKLFF. The CDR3 nucleotides read TGTGCCAGCAGCCGAAAGGGGAATCCTAATGAAAAACTGTTTTTT.

The V call is TRBV10-1, the J call TRBJ2-3; TRBD2 aligns across 8 bases. CDR1 and CDR2 from the germline V gene are WNHNN and SYGVQD (reference sequence). The V segment lost 6 bases and the J segment 4 bases; nucleotides outside the gene matches: 6. CDR3 length equals 14 residues. CDR3 loop: CASSGGAGADTQYF. DNA of the CDR3: TGCGCCAGCAGCGGGGGGGCCGGAGCAGATACGCAGTATTTT.

DNA for the CDR3: TGTGCCAGCAGTGCAGGGACAGATACGCAGTATTTT. Protein product: CASSAGTDTQYF. The V and J genes are TRBV2 and TRBJ2-3; D may be TRBD1 (5 bases). Trimming took off 4 bases at V and 3 bases at J, with 5 bases between the two ends. Germline V gene data show CDR1 as SNHLY and CDR2 as FYNNEI. The CDR3 spans 12 residues.

V and J are TRBV2 and TRBJ1-1; D is perhaps TRBD1 (5 bases). Trimming cost V 6 bases and J 0 bases, with 14 bases left between them. The CDR3 extends over 15 amino acids. Looked up from germline, CDR1 is SNHLY and CDR2 is FYNNEI. CDR3 nucleotides: TGTGCCAGCAGGGGGGGGGTTATCATGAACACTGAAGCTTTCTTT. It yields the protein CASRGGVIMNTEAFF.

The rearrangement links TRBV20-1 to TRBJ1-2; D is ambiguous. Germline V gene lookup returns CDR1 DFQATT and CDR2 SNEGSKA (reference sequence). The CDR3 sequence is 12 residues long. Trimming pared 3 bases from V and 8 bases from J, leaving 13 bases between. The CDR3 nucleotides are TGCAGTGCTAGTCTTCCACTGAGGGGCTACACCTTC. Translated, it gives CSASLPLRGYTF.

The table lists this clone with a few counts. The chain couples TRBV7-8 to TRBJ1-5; 7 bases are shared with TRBD1. The CDR3 is 15 amino acids. The germline CDR1 and CDR2 sequences are SGHVS and FQNEAQ. The ends lost 1 base at V and 6 bases at J; junction bases unmatched: 6. The CDR3 bases are TGTGCCAGCAGCTTAGTCGGGCAGGGGGGTCAGCCCCAGCATTTT. Translation: CASSLVGQGGQPQHF. Full variable domain (missing parts from reference TRBV7-8 and TRBJ1-5): GAGVSQSPRYKVAKRGQDVALRCDPISGHVSLFWYQQALGQGPEFLTYFQNEAQLDKSGLPSDRFFAERPEGSVSTLKIQRTQQEDSAVYLCASSLVGQGGQPQHFGDGTRLSIL.

The gene calls are TRBV5-4 and TRBJ2-7; 9 bases line up with TRBD2. The junction had 12 bases not matched to a gene; V was cut back by 3 bases and J by 2 bases. The CDR3 is made up of 17 amino acids. Germline V gene sequence: CDR1 SGHNT, CDR2 YYREEE (reference sequence). The CDR3 DNA reads as TGTGCCAGCAGCTCCGGGGCTAGCGGGGTGCCTCCCTACGAGCAGTACTTC. Its translation: CASSSGASGVPPYEQYF.

CDR3 sequence reads: CASSFSPTGRQETQYF. The CDR3 DNA sequence: TGTGCCAGCAGTTTCTCCCCGACAGGGCGCCAGGAGACCCAGTACTTC. The chain recombines TRBV28 with TRBJ2-5; TRBD1 aligns across 7 bases. CDR3 length: 16 residues. V shed 3 bases, J shed 5 bases, and the junction held 12 bases outside the gene matches. Germline V gene lookup returns CDR1 MDHEN and CDR2 SYDVKM.

This clone was detected a few times. The V call is TRBV18, the J call TRBJ2-7; D unclear. This CDR3 is 14 amino acids long. Per germline, CDR1 KGHSH and CDR2 LQKENI. The ends were cut back, 3 bases at V and 2 bases at J, with 11 bases in the middle. The CDR3 spells CASSPPSLAYEQYF. CDR3 DNA sequence: TGTGCCAGCTCACCCCCTTCCCTCGCCTACGAGCAGTACTTC.